A selection of T cell receptor beta chains follows, all from one sample in a study of OX40 agonist ivuxolimab in advanced cancers. Data came from immunoSEQ multiplex PCR; TCRdb stores just in-frame clones and leaves some out. The profile shows 75,000 to 100,000 clones, about 91% of them singletons. The sample in question was CD4+ or CD8+ T cells sorted from blood, obtained in a trial of the OX40 agonist ivuxolimab. The origin of the receptors is an adult with an advanced solid tumor such as melanoma, head and neck, liver or kidney cancer. The CDR3 runs from the conserved cysteine through the conserved F or W. The D gene is left open where the match is weak. Size is omitted from some rows. Given values are once, few, many or a class for expanded clones.

clone_size j_call cdr3_length v_call d_call cdr3_aa cdr3_nt
. TRBJ1-2 12 TRBV5-6 . CASSLGAYGYTF TGTGCCAGCAGCTTGGGGGCTTATGGCTACACCTTC
few TRBJ1-1 12 TRBV10-1 . CAATGMNTEAFF TGCGCGGCGACGGGCATGAACACTGAAGCTTTCTTT
. TRBJ2-3 16 TRBV9 . CASSVDAGFTADTQYF TGTGCCAGCAGCGTAGACGCAGGATTTACGGCAGATACGCAGTATTTT
once TRBJ2-2 17 TRBV19 . CASSIKRSGRVTGELFF TGTGCCAGTAGTATTAAGAGGTCAGGGAGAGTCACCGGGGAGCTGTTTTTT
. TRBJ2-3 13 TRBV19 TRBD1 CATRTGGGDTQYF TGTGCCACCAGGACAGGGGGCGGAGATACGCAGTATTTT
. TRBJ2-5 12 TRBV7-8 . CASSLVFKTQYF TGTGCCAGCAGCTTAGTATTTAAGACCCAGTACTTC
. TRBJ2-2 20 TRBV4-2 TRBD1 CASSQEDRGLAASNTGELFF TGTGCCAGCAGCCAAGAAGACAGGGGGCTGGCGGCGTCTAACACCGGGGAGCTGTTTTTT
. TRBJ2-1 16 TRBV7-2 . CASSLIRGATYNEQFF TGTGCCAGCAGCTTAATCCGAGGGGCTACATACAATGAGCAGTTCTTC
. TRBJ2-1 14 TRBV5-1 . CASTIGGVYNEQFF TGCGCCAGCACGATAGGTGGGGTTTACAATGAGCAGTTCTTC
. TRBJ1-5 15 TRBV6-1 . CASERGPYSNQPQHF TGTGCCAGCGAGCGGGGCCCTTATAGCAATCAGCCCCAGCATTTT
. TRBJ2-1 15 TRBV28 . CASRPRVPLYNEQFF TGTGCCAGCCGCCCTCGAGTGCCTTTATACAATGAGCAGTTCTTC
. TRBJ2-1 12 TRBV6-1 . CASSGQPNEQFF TGTGCCAGCAGTGGTCAGCCTAATGAGCAGTTCTTC
. TRBJ2-1 16 TRBV25-1 TRBD2 CASSDTSGENVNEQFF TGTGCCAGCAGTGATACTAGCGGGGAGAATGTTAATGAGCAGTTCTTC
. TRBJ2-5 16 TRBV5-1 TRBD2 CASSPGLAGGQETQYF TGCGCCAGCAGCCCGGGACTAGCGGGAGGCCAAGAGACCCAGTACTTC
. TRBJ2-7 15 TRBV7-2 . CASSLAGGASYEQYF TGTGCCAGCAGCTTAGCGGGCGGAGCTAGCTACGAGCAGTACTTC
. TRBJ1-1 13 TRBV28 . CASSLVGASGAFF TGTGCCAGCAGTTTGGTTGGGGCCTCGGGAGCTTTCTTT
. TRBJ2-3 15 TRBV18 . CASSPPEGETDTQYF TGTGCCAGCTCACCACCTGAGGGAGAGACAGATACGCAGTATTTT
. TRBJ1-5 14 TRBV4-1 TRBD1 CASSQARGRQPQHF TGCGCCAGCAGCCAGGCCAGGGGGCGTCAGCCCCAGCATTTT
. TRBJ2-5 16 TRBV2 TRBD2 CASSGGTSRGYETQYF TGTGCCAGCAGTGGGGGGACTAGTCGTGGGTATGAGACCCAGTACTTC
. TRBJ2-2 15 TRBV4-3 . CASSVAGRDTGELFF TGCGCCAGCAGCGTCGCGGGGCGGGACACCGGGGAGCTGTTTTTT
. TRBJ2-1 18 TRBV9 TRBD2 CASSPSPSSGRVGYEQFF TGTGCCAGCAGCCCCAGCCCGTCTAGCGGGAGGGTTGGCTATGAGCAGTTCTTC
. TRBJ1-2 15 TRBV5-6 TRBD1 CASSLRDSGNYGYTF TGTGCCAGCAGCTTGAGGGACAGTGGGAACTATGGCTACACCTTC
few TRBJ1-2 15 TRBV7-8 TRBD1 CASTRGGTGFNGYTF TGTGCCAGCACCCGGGGCGGGACAGGGTTCAATGGCTACACCTTC